The 23 T cell receptor beta chains presented below share a single source sample, sequenced in a study of blood T cell repertoires in COVID-19. The assay was immunoSEQ multiplex PCR, and TCRdb's table has in-frame clones only and misses some. The sample holds roughly 410,000 clones, around 90% seen once. The sample consisted of peripheral blood. The receptor set was obtained from a man aged 35 to 55 with acute or convalescent COVID-19.

This chain connects TRBV7-2 to TRBJ1-1; 8 nucleotides match TRBD1. Germline V gene lookup returns CDR1 SGHTA and CDR2 FQGNSA. This CDR3 region has 13 residues. The ends lost 4 bases at V and 11 bases at J; junction bases unmatched: 9. The CDR3 sequence: CASSSWTGRVAFF. The CDR3 DNA is TGTGCCAGCAGCTCCTGGACAGGGAGGGTCGCTTTCTTT.

V and J are TRBV7-2 and TRBJ1-2; D might be TRBD1 (6 bases). This CDR3 region has 14 residues. Trimming pared 0 bases from V and 3 bases from J, leaving 8 bases between. Germline CDR1 SGHTA, CDR2 FQGNSA. CDR3 nucleotides: TGTGCCAGCAGCTTAGCGCCAGGGGACTATGGCTACACCTTC. This codes for CASSLAPGDYGYTF.

The chain couples TRBV9 to TRBJ2-5; TRBD1 might be the D (6 bases). V gave up 2 bases and J gave up 2 bases, with 19 bases separating them. CDR1 SGDLS and CDR2 YYNGEE come from the germline V gene. The CDR3 has 17 residues. In nucleotides, the CDR3 is TGTGCCAGCAGCGTGGGGGTAACAGGGAGACCACAAGAGACCCAGTACTTC. This encodes CASSVGVTGRPQETQYF.

This chain links TRBV5-1 with TRBJ1-2; the D gene is possibly TRBD1 (5 bases). CDR3 length: 13 amino acids. Germline CDR1 reads SGHRS; CDR2 reads YFSETQ. The V end was cut by 0 bases, the J end by 6 bases, with 9 bases between. CDR3 coding DNA: TGCGCCAGCAGCTTGGGACAGATTGATGGCTACACCTTC. Residues: CASSLGQIDGYTF.

The rearrangement links TRBV9 to TRBJ2-1; no clear D. The CDR3 runs 13 residues. CDR1 is SGDLS and CDR2 is YYNGEE in the germline V gene. V shed 4 bases and J shed 4 bases, with 9 bases lying between them. In DNA, the CDR3 is TGTGCCAGCAGCTCACGAGAGTACAATGAGCAGTTCTTC. Translating gives CASSSREYNEQFF. The whole variable domain, remainder taken from reference TRBV9 and TRBJ2-1, is DSGVTQTPKHLITATGQRVTLRCSPRSGDLSVYWYQQSLDQGLQFLIQYYNGEERAKGNILERFSAQQFPDLHSELNLSSLELGDSALYFCASSSREYNEQFFGPGTRLTVL.

The chain joins TRBV3-1 (or the pseudogene TRBV3-2) to TRBJ2-7; D is perhaps TRBD1 (6 bases). Germline V lookup: CDR1 LGHDT, CDR2 YNNKEL (reference sequence). V was trimmed by 2 bases and J by 3 bases, leaving 14 bases between them. This CDR3 is built from 15 residues. As DNA, the CDR3 is TGTGCCAGCAGCCAATCCCGGGACACTTACTACGAGCAGTACTTC. Translation gives CASSQSRDTYYEQYF.

A few counts support this clone. This rearrangement joins TRBV5-4 to TRBJ1-2; possibly TRBD1 for D (5 bases). CDR1 and CDR2 (germline): SGHNT, YYREEE (reference sequence). V lost 0 bases and J 4 bases, leaving 10 bases between the germline ends. This CDR3 is 14 amino acids long. In DNA, the CDR3 is TGTGCCAGCAGCTTGGTGGGCCAGGGCTATGGCTACACCTTC. Translation gives CASSLVGQGYGYTF.

The V call is TRBV7-2, the J call TRBJ2-3, with 10 bases aligning to TRBD1. There are 15 residues in the CDR3. Trimming removed 4 bases from V and 2 bases from J; junction bases left unmatched: 3. Germline CDR1 is SGHTA and CDR2 is FQGNSA. CDR3 protein: CASSSDRGYTDTQYF. In nucleotides, the CDR3 is TGTGCCAGCAGCTCGGACAGGGGGTACACAGATACGCAGTATTTT.

This chain uses TRBV11-2 with TRBJ1-2, with 7 bases lining up with TRBD1. The CDR3 is 13 residues long. V was clipped by 5 bases and J by 6 bases; unmatched bases: 6. CDR1 is SGHAT, CDR2 FQNNGV, per germline. CDR3 nucleotide sequence: TGTGCCAGCAGCCCCAGGGGGTTTCATGGCTACACCTTC. Its protein product is CASSPRGFHGYTF.

The CDR3 sequence: CASSPPTSPYEQYF. The CDR3 DNA follows: TGTGCCAGCAGCCCCCCGACTAGTCCCTACGAGCAGTACTTC. The V gene is TRBV7-2, the J gene TRBJ2-7; maybe TRBD2 (6 bases). Germline V gives CDR1 SGHTA, CDR2 FQGNSA. This CDR3 comprises 14 residues. V was pared by 5 bases and J by 2 bases, with 13 bases between.

V and J are TRBV6-2 or TRBV6-3 and TRBJ1-2; D is unresolved. Germline-derived CDR1 and CDR2 are MNHEY and SVGEGT. Trimming left V 6 bases short and J 8 bases short, with 13 bases between. The CDR3 is 12 amino acids. The CDR3 nucleotides read TGTGCCAGCAGCCCCGACTCGGGGGGCTACACCTTC. This encodes CASSPDSGGYTF.

The chain uses TRBV4-1 and TRBJ2-2, with TRBD2 identical over 11 bases. This CDR3 has 16 amino acids. V trimming: 3 bases; J trimming: 6 bases; junction bases outside the gene matches: 6. Looked up from germline, CDR1 is MGHRA and CDR2 is YSYEKL. The CDR3 here is CASSQTSGILSGELFF. CDR3 coding DNA: TGCGCCAGCAGCCAGACTAGCGGGATATTATCCGGGGAGCTGTTTTTT.

The rearrangement links TRBV9 to TRBJ1-2; TRBD1 aligns across 8 bases. CDR3 length: 13 residues. V shed 4 bases, J shed 4 bases, and the junction held 3 bases outside the gene matches. Looked up from germline, CDR1 is SGDLS and CDR2 is YYNGEE. The DNA for the CDR3 is TGTGCCAGCAGCTCCCAGGGGGCCTATGGCTACACCTTC. This gives the protein CASSSQGAYGYTF.

The V call is TRBV5-6, the J call TRBJ2-7; 7 bases align to TRBD2. There are 14 residues in the CDR3. With 4 bases clipped from V and 1 base from J, the junction kept 5 bases outside the gene matches. Germline assignment: CDR1 SGHDT and CDR2 YYEEEE. As DNA, the CDR3 is TGTGCCAGCAGCCGGGGACTACGATCCTACGAGCAGTACTTC. This codes for CASSRGLRSYEQYF.

This chain uses TRBV5-1 with TRBJ1-2; no firm D call. V lost 4 bases and J lost 7, with 14 bases in between. Germline CDR1 reads SGHRS; CDR2 reads YFSETQ. This CDR3 has 13 amino acids. The DNA for the CDR3 is TGCGCCAGCAGCCTAGCAGGACGTTCTGGCTACACCTTC. As protein: CASSLAGRSGYTF.

This clone is a singleton in its sample. The rearrangement links TRBV5-1 to TRBJ1-3, with 7 bases identical to TRBD1. The V segment lost 3 bases and the J segment 3 bases; nucleotides outside the gene matches: 6. The CDR3 totals 15 residues. Germline CDR1 is SGHRS and CDR2 is YFSETQ. In DNA form, the CDR3 reads TGCGCCAGCAGCTACCGACAGGGTGGTGGAAACACCATATATTTT. Protein: CASSYRQGGGNTIYF.

This clone was picked up many times. V usage is TRBV9 and J usage is TRBJ2-2; D unresolved. With 5 bases removed from V and 0 bases from J, the gap between germline ends came to 11 bases. Germline lookup yields CDR1 SGDLS and CDR2 YYNGEE. This CDR3 is built from 15 residues. CDR3 sequence: CASRKTHANTGELFF. The CDR3 DNA follows: TGTGCCAGCAGAAAAACACACGCGAACACCGGGGAGCTGTTTTTT.

This clone was seen only once. The rearrangement joins TRBV18 to TRBJ1-5; D ambiguous. Trimming stripped 2 bases from V and 0 bases from J, with 8 bases between. Per the germline V gene, CDR1 is KGHSH and CDR2 is LQKENI. The CDR3 totals 15 residues. The CDR3: CASSPGTASNQPQHF. The CDR3, as DNA: TGTGCCAGCTCACCAGGTACAGCTAGCAATCAGCCCCAGCATTTT.

V and J are TRBV5-1 and TRBJ2-3; 13 positions match TRBD2. Losses at the gene ends were 5 bases for V and 6 bases for J; bases not matched to a gene: 18. Germline assignment: CDR1 SGHRS and CDR2 YFSETQ. CDR3 length: 19 residues. CDR3 in amino acids: CASSSGRLAGGASSDTQYF. Here the CDR3 DNA reads TGCGCCAGCAGTTCGGGTAGACTAGCGGGAGGTGCGTCTTCTGATACGCAGTATTTT.

The rearrangement uses TRBV29-1 and TRBJ1-1; D not certain. The CDR3 loop spans 13 amino acids. V was pared by 3 bases and J by 1 base, with 9 bases between. Germline V CDR1 and CDR2: SQVTM, ANQGSEA. The CDR3 protein is CSVDGGSNTEAFF. The CDR3 region has the DNA TGCAGCGTTGACGGCGGCTCGAACACTGAAGCTTTCTTT.

This chain connects TRBV10-3 to TRBJ2-1, with 11 bases matching TRBD1. V shed 4 bases and J 8 bases; nucleotides not matched to a gene: 10. The CDR3 covers 16 residues. Germline V gene sequence: CDR1 ENHRY, CDR2 SYGVKD. The CDR3: CAISAGQGAKFDEQFF. The CDR3 DNA reads TGTGCCATCAGTGCCGGACAGGGGGCAAAATTCGATGAGCAGTTCTTC.

The chain carries TRBV14 and TRBJ1-4, with D unclear. The CDR3 runs 14 residues. Trimming left V 6 bases short and J 0 bases short, with 8 bases between. CDR1 SGHDN and CDR2 FVKESK come from the germline V gene. CDR3 in DNA: TGTGCCAGCAGTCATGAGGCAACTAATGAAAAACTGTTTTTT. Translation gives CASSHEATNEKLFF.

The chain has TRBV30 and TRBJ1-2; D is possibly TRBD1 (5 bases). CDR1 is GTSNPN, CDR2 SVGIG, per germline (reference sequence). V lost 5 bases to trimming and J lost 8 bases, with 12 bases between them. The length of the CDR3 is 11 residues. The CDR3 nucleotides read TGTGCCTGGGCTGTGGGGGGAGGCTACACCTTC. Translation gives CAWAVGGGYTF.